The subject of this entry is one T cell receptor beta chain. Its matching antigen is unknown. The sort gate was single viable CD3+CD4+CD8-CD45RO+ cells for memory CD4+ T cells. Germline V gives CDR1 MNHNS, CDR2 SASEGT. V dropped 6 bases and J dropped 4 bases, with 9 bases sitting between them. CDR3 length: 12 amino acids. The data were produced by immunoSEQ multiplex PCR, yet TCRdb's version contains in-frame clones alone and is incomplete. The sample records 70,000 to 90,000 clones, roughly 78% being singletons. The data were obtained in a study of memory CD4+ T cells and cytomegalovirus serostatus. Notes on the study in general: About 40% of the roughly 160 known CMV-associated TCRbeta sequences appeared in CD4+ memory.

The chain recombines TRBV6-1 with TRBJ1-1; D not resolved. The clonotype originates from an adult in good health and CMV-seropositive. Sequencing used memory CD4+ T cells from blood. CDR3 residues: CASSRGFTEAFF. As DNA, the CDR3 is TGTGCCAGCAGCCGGGGTTTCACTGAAGCTTTCTTT.